The T cell receptor beta chain under discussion was sequenced for a study of blood T cell repertoires in COVID-19 (dated by TCRdb to between 2020 and 2021). In the study overall: Samples covering the acute and convalescent phases of COVID-19 were provided by collaborators in the United States, Italy and Spain. The material from the prospective study consisted of cDNA or gDNA derived from T cells, B-cell-depleted T cells, or PBMCs. The dataset comprised deeply sampled blood TCRbeta repertoires from subjects exposed to, actively infected with, or recovered from COVID-19. The repertoires were released in a freely available public database intended as a resource for research on the immune response to SARS-CoV-2. Samples came from the ongoing ImmuneRACE study (first 160 participants) plus 1,254 subjects from 6 global collaborators. The sample metadata nearly always contained a de-identified subject ID, COVID-19 status, age in years and sex. Where available, HLA class I and class II types were obtained from metadata supplied by the sample provider rather than from assay-based typing. The paper's findings and limits, for the study overall: The amount of clinical and demographic metadata varied by source and participant and was provided uncurated.

The CDR3 runs 17 amino acids, cysteine and phenylalanine included. Only CDR3 DNA is held: 51 bases, read in frame from base 1. Per the germline V gene, MGHRA is the CDR1 and YSYEKL is the CDR2. Trimming at the junction amounts to 4 bases on V and 0 bases on J, and the germline ends lie 18 bases apart. Enrolling through a virtual design, the prospective study's participants ranged in age from roughly 18 to 95 years and lived across 24 United States geographic areas. To assign participants to cohorts, the prospective study relied on clinical history that participants themselves reported in a screening survey and a study questionnaire. A participant counted as exposed if, within 2 weeks of entering the study, that participant had been in contact with someone who had a PCR-confirmed or clinician-diagnosed COVID-19 case. Each participant in the prospective study had whole blood, serum and a nasopharyngeal or oropharyngeal swab collected by mobile phlebotomists. Participants in the prospective study had the option to provide additional blood draws and questionnaires over an approximately 2-month period. Prospective study blood samples were shipped either frozen or at room temperature before DNA extraction.

This clone was detected once. The clone's antigen remains unknown. Base qualities are missing; no much larger clone stands one base away. The immunoSEQ Assay, a bias-controlled multiplex PCR, was used to amplify TCRbeta CDR3 regions from genomic DNA. The source study handled its data this way. The number of nucleated cells in each sample was estimated by amplification of reference gene primers within the assay. Sequence reads were collapsed and filtered to measure the absolute abundance of every unique TCRbeta CDR3 rearrangement. For each sample, productive Simpson clonality was calculated as the square root of Simpson's diversity index over productive rearrangements. Held by TCRdb, this immuneACCESS table contains in-frame sequences only and omits some clones. Under half of the omission traces to an unresolved V gene where checked; the cause of the rest is unknown. The DNA was the basis for D and trimming; V, J and clone size are from that table. The sample table contains fewer than 250,000 clones; only one count was recorded for around 87% of them. The biggest ten clones account for over 13% of the sample.

The clonotype originates from a man aged 25-40 years who had been exposed to COVID-19. Sample: PBMCs or T cells enriched from blood (not recorded which). The V and J segments used are TRBV4-1 and TRBJ1-1, and TRBD1 may be the D gene, going by 6 matching bases. The CDR3 region has the sequence CASSPSLRGNMNTEAFF. The base sequence is TGCGCCAGCAGCCCCAGCCTCAGGGGAAACATGAACACTGAAGCTTTCTTT.